The 29 T cell receptor beta chains below all came from one sample that was sequenced in a study of blood T cell repertoires in COVID-19. TCRdb keeps only in-frame clones here, not all; method: immunoSEQ multiplex PCR. Here the sample spans approximately 320,000 clones, around nine tenths being singletons. The sequencing sample was made of PBMCs or T cells enriched from blood (not recorded which). These receptors were obtained from a man aged 60 to 69 who had recovered from COVID-19.

The chain carries TRBV7-9 and TRBJ2-7; D not certain. Germline V gene data show CDR1 as SEHNR and CDR2 as FQNEAQ (reference sequence). This CDR3 comprises 12 residues. Trimming took 1 base from V and 6 from J, leaving 7 bases between them. The CDR3 loop reads CASSLEVGEQYF. The DNA of the CDR3 is TGTGCCAGCAGCTTAGAAGTCGGCGAGCAGTACTTC.

The V call is TRBV18, the J call TRBJ1-1, with unresolved D. CDR3 length: 13 residues. V shed 3 bases and J shed 6 bases, with 11 bases lying between them. From germline, CDR1 is KGHSH and CDR2 LQKENI. CDR3 residues: CASSPPGEAEAFF. In DNA, the CDR3 is TGTGCCAGCTCACCCCCCGGGGAGGCTGAAGCTTTCTTT.

This clone has only one observation. The chain combines TRBV7-9 with TRBJ2-3; possible D gene TRBD2, 5 bases. There are 14 residues in the CDR3. CDR1 is SEHNR and CDR2 is FQNEAQ in the germline V gene (reference sequence). V lost 2 bases and J lost 0, with 6 bases in between. DNA of the CDR3: TGTGCCAGCAGCTTAACTAGTAGCACAGATACGCAGTATTTT. Translation gives CASSLTSSTDTQYF.

The chain combines TRBV5-5 with TRBJ1-4, with TRBD1 matching 7 bases. Germline lookup yields CDR1 SGHKS and CDR2 YYEKEE (reference sequence). Trimming took 5 bases from V and 8 from J; bases not matched to a gene: 21. This CDR3 spans 18 amino acids. CDR3 bases: TGTGCCAGCAGACCGATCATAAAAACAGGGGAATTTAGCGAAAAACTGTTTTTT. This codes for CASRPIIKTGEFSEKLFF. Full variable domain (rest looked up from reference TRBV5-5 and TRBJ1-4): DAGVTQSPTHLIKTRGQQVTLRCSPISGHKSVSWYQQVLGQGPQFIFQYYEKEERGRGNFPDRFSARQFPNYSSELNVNALLLGDSALYLCASRPIIKTGEFSEKLFFGSGTQLSVL.

The chain uses TRBV7-6 and TRBJ2-2, with 10 bases identical to TRBD1. Germline-derived CDR1 and CDR2 are SGHVS and FNYEAQ. The CDR3 has 15 residues. Germline trimming cut 4 bases from V and 6 bases from J; bases unmatched to any gene: 5. This CDR3 reads CASSSRQGAAGELFF. As DNA, the CDR3 is TGTGCCAGCAGCTCCCGACAGGGGGCTGCCGGGGAGCTGTTTTTT. Full variable domain (missing parts from reference TRBV7-6 and TRBJ2-2): GAGVSQSPRYKVTKRGQDVALRCDPISGHVSLYWYRQALGQGPEFLTYFNYEAQQDKSGLPNDRFSAERPEGSISTLTIQRTEQRDSAMYRCASSSRQGAAGELFFGEGSRLTVL.

The gene calls are TRBV30 and TRBJ2-5, with 8 bases aligning to TRBD2. This CDR3 is built from 16 residues. Unmatched junction bases numbered 8, after V lost 0 bases and J lost 2 bases. Germline CDR1 reads GTSNPN; CDR2 reads SVGIG (reference sequence). The CDR3: CAWSVGGARGQETQYF. The CDR3 nucleotides are TGTGCCTGGAGTGTCGGGGGGGCCAGGGGTCAAGAGACCCAGTACTTC.

The rearrangement uses TRBV18 and TRBJ2-5; 9 positions match TRBD1. The V gene's germline CDR1 is KGHSH and CDR2 LQKENI. The CDR3 totals 16 residues. V lost 3 bases, J lost 5 bases, and 10 bases stayed unmatched. Here the CDR3 DNA reads TGTGCCAGCTCACCCCGGAGGACAGGGGCCGGTGAGACCCAGTACTTC. As protein: CASSPRRTGAGETQYF.

This chain connects TRBV4-2 to TRBJ2-3, with 9 bases matching TRBD2. The CDR3 has 16 amino acids. CDR1 is LGHNA, CDR2 YNFKEQ, per germline. J gave up 3 bases and V 1 base, and 5 bases lay outside the gene matches. CDR3 DNA: TGTGCCAGCAGCCAAGGAACTAGCGGGCAGACAGATACGCAGTATTTT. Its translation: CASSQGTSGQTDTQYF.

The chain uses TRBV5-1 and TRBJ2-7; 13 bases line up with TRBD2. The CDR3 length is 15 residues. J lost 7 bases, V lost 2 bases, and 6 bases had no gene match. Germline V gene lookup returns CDR1 SGHRS and CDR2 YFSETQ. CDR3 loop: CASSFRTSGSGEQYF. CDR3 in DNA: TGCGCCAGCAGCTTTCGGACTAGCGGGAGTGGAGAGCAGTACTTC.

The chain joins TRBV30 to TRBJ1-6; TRBD1 agrees at 9 bases. The CDR3 spans 14 residues. Germline V CDR1 and CDR2: GTSNPN, SVGIG (reference sequence). J gave up 10 bases and V 3 bases, and 7 bases lay outside the gene matches. This CDR3 is CAWRDTGGGSPLHF. In DNA form, the CDR3 reads TGTGCCTGGAGGGACACAGGGGGCGGGTCACCCCTCCACTTT.

The V call is TRBV5-5, the J call TRBJ2-7; perhaps TRBD2 as D (5 bases). V dropped 4 bases and J dropped 0 bases, with 11 bases sitting between them. This CDR3 comprises 14 residues. Per the germline V gene, CDR1 is SGHKS and CDR2 is YYEKEE (reference sequence). Here the CDR3 reads CASSPSSGSYEQYF. DNA for the CDR3: TGTGCCAGCAGCCCCTCGAGCGGCTCCTACGAGCAGTACTTC.

This chain uses TRBV4-1 with TRBJ1-1, with D unclear. The CDR3 is made up of 14 amino acids. The V and J ends lost 4 bases and 5 bases respectively, with 14 bases between them. Per the germline V gene, CDR1 is MGHRA and CDR2 is YSYEKL. The CDR3 is CASSLPHGATEAFF. The CDR3 DNA reads as TGCGCCAGCAGCCTTCCCCACGGAGCGACTGAAGCTTTCTTT.

The chain recombines TRBV2 with TRBJ2-5; 11 bases fit TRBD2. With V trimmed by 0 bases and J by 5 bases, 5 bases remained unmatched. The germline CDR1 and CDR2 sequences are SNHLY and FYNNEI. This CDR3 is built from 16 residues. CDR3 residues: CASSEALAGGTETQYF. The CDR3 DNA follows: TGTGCCAGCAGTGAAGCGCTAGCGGGGGGTACGGAGACCCAGTACTTC.

The genes are TRBV4-3 and TRBJ1-2; 11 bases are a match to TRBD1. J lost 3 bases, V lost 1 base, and 4 bases had no gene match. The CDR3 covers 16 residues. Germline V gene sequence: CDR1 LGHNA, CDR2 YSLEER. CDR3 sequence (DNA): TGCGCCAGCAGCCAAGGGGGGACAGGGGGGGACTATGGCTACACCTTC. Its protein is CASSQGGTGGDYGYTF.

The V and J genes are TRBV25-1 and TRBJ1-4; 9 bases align to TRBD1. Trimming removed 3 bases from V and 8 bases from J; junction bases left unmatched: 10. Germline V gene data show CDR1 as MGHDK and CDR2 as SYGVNS. The CDR3 is 16 residues long. CDR3 DNA: TGTGCCAGCAGTGACCTACCGGGACAGGGTTACGAAAAACTGTTTTTT. This encodes CASSDLPGQGYEKLFF.

The chain combines TRBV18 with TRBJ2-7, with D perhaps TRBD2 (5 bases). Germline lookup yields CDR1 KGHSH and CDR2 LQKENI. V shed 8 bases and J shed 1 base, with 12 bases lying between them. This CDR3 region has 13 residues. CDR3 loop: CASTTGISYEQYF. The CDR3 DNA is TGTGCCAGCACAACCGGGATTTCCTACGAGCAGTACTTC. The full variable domain, its missing parts supplied by reference TRBV18 and TRBJ2-7, is NAGVMQNPRHLVRRRGQEARLRCSPMKGHSHVYWYRQLPEEGLKFMVYLQKENIIDESGMPKERFSAEFPKEGPSILRIQQVVRGDSAAYFCASTTGISYEQYFGPGTRLTVT.

The genes are TRBV6-2 or TRBV6-3 and TRBJ2-2; maybe TRBD1 (6 bases). V was shortened by 5 bases and J by 0 bases, with 10 bases between the two germline ends. Per germline, CDR1 MNHEY and CDR2 SVGEGT. This CDR3 has 15 residues. The CDR3 bases are TGTGCCAGCAGTCCCGGACAGACGAACACCGGGGAGCTGTTTTTT. Translated, it gives CASSPGQTNTGELFF.

The rearrangement joins TRBV15 to TRBJ1-2, with D unclear. Germline V gene sequence: CDR1 LNHNV, CDR2 YYDKDF (reference sequence). The CDR3 loop spans 13 amino acids. V dropped 3 bases and J dropped 4 bases, with 9 bases sitting between them. Here the CDR3 DNA reads TGTGCCACCAGCAGCCAGTCGGGCTATGGCTACACCTTC. This sequence encodes CATSSQSGYGYTF. The complete variable domain, with remaining parts taken from reference TRBV15 and TRBJ1-2, reads DAMVIQNPRYQVTQFGKPVTLSCSQTLNHNVMYWYQQKSSQAPKLLFHYYDKDFNNEADTPDNFQSRRPNTSFCFLDIRSPGLGDTAMYLCATSSQSGYGYTFGSGTRLTVV.

The chain is built from TRBV19 and TRBJ2-1, with 14 nucleotides matching TRBD2. Germline V lookup: CDR1 LNHDA, CDR2 SQIVND (reference sequence). Germline trimming cut 5 bases from V and 7 bases from J; bases unmatched to any gene: 10. The CDR3 is made up of 17 amino acids. The CDR3 protein is CASSFLAGTSGRNEQFF. CDR3 in DNA: TGTGCCAGTAGTTTCCTCGCCGGGACTAGCGGGAGAAATGAGCAGTTCTTC.

The chain couples TRBV19 to TRBJ2-2; D ambiguous. Germline V gene lookup returns CDR1 LNHDA and CDR2 SQIVND (reference sequence). V gave up 2 bases and J gave up 8 bases, with 9 bases separating them. This CDR3 is built from 13 residues. In DNA form, the CDR3 reads TGTGCCAGTAGTATATTCTTCCCGGGGGAGCTGTTTTTT. It codes for CASSIFFPGELFF.

The chain has TRBV19 and TRBJ1-2, with TRBD1 matching over 7 bases. Unmatched junction bases numbered 7, after V lost 2 bases and J lost 4 bases. The germline gives CDR1 LNHDA, CDR2 SQIVND (reference sequence). There are 15 residues in the CDR3. CDR3 region: CASSIPQGQLYGYTF. The CDR3 region has the DNA TGTGCCAGTAGTATACCCCAGGGACAGCTCTATGGCTACACCTTC.

This clone was detected once. DNA of the CDR3: TGTGCCAGCAGCTCTAATTACGGGGATACGCAGTATTTT. Protein: CASSSNYGDTQYF. J is TRBJ2-3 and V is TRBV7-2, with D unclear. The CDR3 has 13 residues. From germline, CDR1 is SGHTA and CDR2 FQGNSA. V shed 4 bases and J shed 6 bases, with 11 bases lying between them.

The V and J genes are TRBV7-2 and TRBJ2-7, with a possible D match to TRBD2 (6 bases). The V gene lost 4 bases and the J gene lost 0 bases, with 16 bases spanning the gap. Per the germline V gene, CDR1 is SGHTA and CDR2 is FQGNSA. The CDR3 totals 16 residues. CDR3: CASSWGGTLSSYEQYF. DNA for the CDR3: TGTGCCAGCAGCTGGGGCGGGACCCTGAGCTCCTACGAGCAGTACTTC.

This rearrangement joins TRBV5-8 to TRBJ1-5, with 10 bases that match TRBD1. This CDR3 spans 15 amino acids. Trimming removed 4 bases from V and 6 bases from J; junction bases left unmatched: 7. The V gene's germline CDR1 is SGHTS and CDR2 YDEGEE. The CDR3 nucleotides read TGTGCCAGCAGCAGCGGGACAGGGGATAGTCAGCCCCAGCATTTT. This gives the protein CASSSGTGDSQPQHF. Full variable domain (missing parts from reference TRBV5-8 and TRBJ1-5): EAGVTQSPTHLIKTRGQQATLRCSPISGHTSVYWYQQALGLGLQFLLWYDEGEERNRGNFPPRFSGRQFPNYSSELNVNALELEDSALYLCASSSGTGDSQPQHFGDGTRLSIL.

CDR3 sequence: CASSPQGQGVRMNTEAFF. The CDR3 nucleotides are TGTGCCAGCTCACCACAAGGACAGGGGGTTCGTATGAACACTGAAGCTTTCTTT. This sequence joins TRBV18 and TRBJ1-1, with 10 bases lining up with TRBD1. From germline, CDR1 is KGHSH and CDR2 LQKENI. With V trimmed by 1 base and J by 0 bases, 8 bases remained unmatched. The CDR3 is 18 residues long.

A few counts support this clone. This chain uses TRBV29-1 with TRBJ2-3, with 10 bases lining up with TRBD2. V was pared by 6 bases and J by 1 base, with 16 bases of the junction left unmatched. This CDR3 has 18 amino acids. CDR1 and CDR2 from the germline V gene are SQVTM and ANQGSEA. CDR3 in amino acids: CSVASGRVLGWGTDTQYF. Written as DNA, the CDR3 is TGCAGCGTCGCCAGCGGGAGGGTATTGGGTTGGGGCACAGATACGCAGTATTTT.

This chain joins TRBV25-1 and TRBJ1-1, with 9 bases lining up with TRBD1. The CDR3 covers 18 residues. V dropped 3 bases and J dropped 0; count of bases not matched to a gene: 11. CDR1 MGHDK and CDR2 SYGVNS come from the germline V gene. The CDR3 sequence: CASSDDRGKLALNTEAFF. CDR3 sequence (DNA): TGTGCCAGCAGTGATGACAGGGGGAAATTGGCACTGAACACTGAAGCTTTCTTT.

This chain links TRBV30 with TRBJ2-7, with TRBD1 identical over 9 bases. CDR1 is GTSNPN and CDR2 is SVGIG in the germline V gene (reference sequence). V was pared by 2 bases and J by 3 bases, with 8 bases of the junction left unmatched. CDR3 size: 15 residues. The CDR3 protein is CAWSPGQGILYEQYF. In nucleotides, the CDR3 is TGTGCCTGGAGTCCGGGACAGGGAATTCTCTACGAGCAGTACTTC.

The chain is built from TRBV9 and TRBJ1-1; D is uncertain. Germline V gene data show CDR1 as SGDLS and CDR2 as YYNGEE. The CDR3 length is 16 residues. Between the trimmed V and J ends, which lost 4 bases and 0 bases, there was a span of 16 bases. Here the CDR3 DNA reads TGTGCCAGCAGCCCTCGAGTTAATCTGGTGAACACTGAAGCTTTCTTT. This encodes CASSPRVNLVNTEAFF. Full variable domain (remainder filled in from reference TRBV9 and TRBJ1-1): DSGVTQTPKHLITATGQRVTLRCSPRSGDLSVYWYQQSLDQGLQFLIQYYNGEERAKGNILERFSAQQFPDLHSELNLSSLELGDSALYFCASSPRVNLVNTEAFFGQGTRLTVV.